A selection of T cell receptor beta chains follows, all from one sample in a study of technical replicates of blood from four donors. TCRdb's copy holds only in-frame clones and misses some; the assay was immunoSEQ multiplex PCR. This repertoire shows 45,000 to 55,000 clones, 94% found once; its top ten account for over 0.2%. The sample was T cells isolated from PBMCs. The source is a human donor in good health. Each CDR3 is given with its conserved first and last residue. The order of the fields is CDR3 DNA, CDR3 protein, J gene, V gene, D gene, clone size. A D gene is named only where the DNA matches it firmly. Expanded clones get a size class; other rows say once, few or many, or leave the size out.

CDR3nt: TGTGCCAGCAGCTTACTTCGCCTGCTAGCGGTCCAAGAGACCCAGTACTTC; CDR3aa: CASSLLRLLAVQETQYF; j_gene: TRBJ2-5; v_gene: TRBV7-9; d_gene: TRBD2; abundance: NA
CDR3nt: TGCGCCAGCAGTGACTCCTCAACAGGCATCTACGAGCAGTACTTC; CDR3aa: CASSDSSTGIYEQYF; j_gene: TRBJ2-7; v_gene: TRBV10-1; d_gene: NA; abundance: NA
CDR3nt: TGTGCCAGCAGCTTAGTGGGGGCTTTGCGGTATGGCTACACCTTC; CDR3aa: CASSLVGALRYGYTF; j_gene: TRBJ1-2; v_gene: TRBV7-9; d_gene: NA; abundance: NA
CDR3nt: TGTGCCAGCAGTTACGGGACAGGTGGATTGGGAAACACCATATATTTT; CDR3aa: CASSYGTGGLGNTIYF; j_gene: TRBJ1-3; v_gene: TRBV6-5; d_gene: TRBD1; abundance: NA
CDR3nt: TGTGCCAGCAGTTACTCGGGCCGCGGGGAGCTGTTTTTT; CDR3aa: CASSYSGRGELFF; j_gene: TRBJ2-2; v_gene: TRBV6-5; d_gene: NA; abundance: NA
CDR3nt: TGTGCCAGCAGCTTGGTTGCGGGGGATGGGAGGGAATCCTACGAGCAGTACTTC; CDR3aa: CASSLVAGDGRESYEQYF; j_gene: TRBJ2-7; v_gene: TRBV5-6; d_gene: TRBD2; abundance: NA
CDR3nt: TGTGCCATCAGTGCTGGGACAGGGGGCGCCCCCTATAATTCACCCCTCCACTTT; CDR3aa: CAISAGTGGAPYNSPLHF; j_gene: TRBJ1-6; v_gene: TRBV10-3; d_gene: TRBD1; abundance: NA
CDR3nt: TGTGCTAGTGGTTTCATGAGCGTCTATGGCTACACCTTC; CDR3aa: CASGFMSVYGYTF; j_gene: TRBJ1-2; v_gene: TRBV12-5; d_gene: NA; abundance: NA
CDR3nt: TGTGCCAGCAGGGAGAAGCGCCGTTACGAGCAGTACTTC; CDR3aa: CASREKRRYEQYF; j_gene: TRBJ2-7; v_gene: TRBV6-5; d_gene: NA; abundance: NA
CDR3nt: TGCGCCAGCAGTTCGATGACAGGGTACGGCACAGATACGCAGTATTTT; CDR3aa: CASSSMTGYGTDTQYF; j_gene: TRBJ2-3; v_gene: TRBV10-1; d_gene: TRBD1; abundance: NA
CDR3nt: TGTGCCAGCAGTCGGGCTAGCGGGGGGGCTTCTTATACGCAGTATTTT; CDR3aa: CASSRASGGASYTQYF; j_gene: TRBJ2-3; v_gene: TRBV7-3; d_gene: TRBD2; abundance: NA
CDR3nt: TGTGCCAGCTCACCACGGAACGGAGGGGGCACAGATACGCAGTATTTT; CDR3aa: CASSPRNGGGTDTQYF; j_gene: TRBJ2-3; v_gene: TRBV18; d_gene: NA; abundance: NA
CDR3nt: TGTGCCAGCAGGTCCAGGGTGTGGCCAGTGCGCACTGAAGCTTTCTTT; CDR3aa: CASRSRVWPVRTEAFF; j_gene: TRBJ1-1; v_gene: TRBV7-9; d_gene: NA; abundance: NA
CDR3nt: TGCGCCAGCAGCTTCCGACAGGGGGCAAGCAATGAGCAGTTCTTC; CDR3aa: CASSFRQGASNEQFF; j_gene: TRBJ2-1; v_gene: TRBV5-1; d_gene: TRBD1; abundance: NA
CDR3nt: TGTGCCAGCAGCTTTCCCGCAGGCGGGCTCTATGGCTACACCTTC; CDR3aa: CASSFPAGGLYGYTF; j_gene: TRBJ1-2; v_gene: TRBV11-2; d_gene: NA; abundance: NA
CDR3nt: TGTGCCAGCAGCTTGGTAGCAGGGAATCACAATGAGCAGTTCTTC; CDR3aa: CASSLVAGNHNEQFF; j_gene: TRBJ2-1; v_gene: TRBV5-5; d_gene: NA; abundance: NA
CDR3nt: TGTGCTAGTGGTTTCGGGGGGTCAACCTACGAGCAGTACTTC; CDR3aa: CASGFGGSTYEQYF; j_gene: TRBJ2-7; v_gene: TRBV12-5; d_gene: TRBD2; abundance: once
CDR3nt: TGTGCCAGCAGTTACTCAATTACTACCCCCAGAGAAGCTTTCTTT; CDR3aa: CASSYSITTPREAFF; j_gene: TRBJ1-1; v_gene: TRBV6-5; d_gene: NA; abundance: NA
CDR3nt: TGTGCCAGCAGCTCACGCGGACAGGGATCGTTAGCTTTCTTT; CDR3aa: CASSSRGQGSLAFF; j_gene: TRBJ1-1; v_gene: TRBV11-3; d_gene: TRBD1; abundance: NA
CDR3nt: TGTGCCAGCAGCTTTAAACGGGACACTGAAGCTTTCTTT; CDR3aa: CASSFKRDTEAFF; j_gene: TRBJ1-1; v_gene: TRBV7-9; d_gene: NA; abundance: NA
CDR3nt: TGTGCCATCAGTGAGGCTGACTCTAGCGGGAGAGAAGAGACCCAGTACTTC; CDR3aa: CAISEADSSGREETQYF; j_gene: TRBJ2-5; v_gene: TRBV10-3; d_gene: TRBD2; abundance: NA
CDR3nt: TGCAGCGTTGTGGGCAGGGGAAGTTACAATGAGCAGTTCTTC; CDR3aa: CSVVGRGSYNEQFF; j_gene: TRBJ2-1; v_gene: TRBV29-1; d_gene: NA; abundance: NA
CDR3nt: TGTGCCAGCAGGGACAGGGGGCGAGGCGAATCACCCCTCCACTTT; CDR3aa: CASRDRGRGESPLHF; j_gene: TRBJ1-6; v_gene: TRBV6-6; d_gene: TRBD1; abundance: NA
CDR3nt: TGTGCCAGCAGCTTAGATCGCGATGAGCAGTTCTTC; CDR3aa: CASSLDRDEQFF; j_gene: TRBJ2-1; v_gene: TRBV11-2; d_gene: NA; abundance: NA
CDR3nt: TGTGCCAGCAGCCGCCCCGGGACAGGATATGGCTACACCTTC; CDR3aa: CASSRPGTGYGYTF; j_gene: TRBJ1-2; v_gene: TRBV5-6; d_gene: TRBD1; abundance: NA
CDR3nt: TGTGCCAGCAGTTACTGGGACAGTCCGAACACTGAAGCTTTCTTT; CDR3aa: CASSYWDSPNTEAFF; j_gene: TRBJ1-1; v_gene: TRBV6-5; d_gene: TRBD1; abundance: few
CDR3nt: TGCGCCAGCAGCTTGGGAAGCACCGGGACAGGGGGAAGGGGCTATGGCTACACCTTC; CDR3aa: CASSLGSTGTGGRGYGYTF; j_gene: TRBJ1-2; v_gene: TRBV5-1; d_gene: TRBD1; abundance: NA
CDR3nt: TGTGCCAGCAGCGCACTAGGGCCCGATGAGCAGTTCTTC; CDR3aa: CASSALGPDEQFF; j_gene: TRBJ2-1; v_gene: TRBV9; d_gene: NA; abundance: NA
CDR3nt: TGTGCCAGTAGTACGGGACACCGATATGGCTACACCTTC; CDR3aa: CASSTGHRYGYTF; j_gene: TRBJ1-2; v_gene: TRBV19; d_gene: NA; abundance: once